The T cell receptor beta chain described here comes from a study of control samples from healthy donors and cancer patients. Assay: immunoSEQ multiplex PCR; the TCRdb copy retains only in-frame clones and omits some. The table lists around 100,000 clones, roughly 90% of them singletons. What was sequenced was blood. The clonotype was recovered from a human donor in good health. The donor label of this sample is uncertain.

The CDR3 DNA sequence: TGTGCCACCAGCAGAACTAGGGGGGACACTGAAGCTTTCTTT. Protein sequence: CATSRTRGDTEAFF. The chain couples TRBV15 to TRBJ1-1, with D perhaps TRBD1 (6 bases). Germline CDR1 and CDR2: LNHNV and YYDKDF (reference sequence). The CDR3 totals 14 residues. V lost 2 bases and J 3 bases, leaving 10 bases between the germline ends.